This T cell receptor beta chain derives from a study of tumor and adjacent non-tumor tissue in lung cancer. The wider study: The patients, around 10 men and a few women, were roughly 30 to 76 with stage I to III disease. Some 3.9 million productive TCRbeta reads were obtained per sample on average.

Notes on the study in general: Tumor tissue had significantly higher TCR diversity than normal lung. In normal lung, the top 100 clones were significantly more dominant than in tumor.

A modified ARM-PCR protocol with three rounds of nested PCR amplified TCRbeta. TCRdb recomputed calls from the multiplex PCR reads with MiXCR, one row per CDR3 protein. The sample includes about 110,000 distinct CDR3 sequences, roughly 77% of them seen just once. CDR3 length: 15 amino acids. CDR1 LGHNA and CDR2 YSLEER come from the germline V gene. This clonotype has only a few counts. The antigen remains undetermined. Just one base apart from a much larger clone, this may be a read error. No cell sorting was done before RNA was extracted from the tissue. The rearrangement links TRBV4-3 to TRBJ2-3; D call uncertain. This TCR derives from a woman aged 55-69 years with non-small cell lung cancer. Sequencing was carried out using lung tumor tissue. CDR3 sequence reads: CANSQEDDPTDTQYF. CDR3 sequence (DNA): TGCGCCAACAGCCAAGAGGACGACCCCACAGATACGCAGTATTTT.